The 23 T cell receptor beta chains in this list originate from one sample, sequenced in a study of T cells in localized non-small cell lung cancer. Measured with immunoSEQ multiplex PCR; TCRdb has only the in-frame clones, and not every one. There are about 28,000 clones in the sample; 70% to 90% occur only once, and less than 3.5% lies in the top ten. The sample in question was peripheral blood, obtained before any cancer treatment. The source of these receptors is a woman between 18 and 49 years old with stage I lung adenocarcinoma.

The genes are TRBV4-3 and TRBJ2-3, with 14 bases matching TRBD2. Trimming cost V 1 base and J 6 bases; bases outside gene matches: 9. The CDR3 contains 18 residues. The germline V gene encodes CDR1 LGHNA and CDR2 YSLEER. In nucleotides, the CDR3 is TGCGCCAGCAGCCAAGTATCCGGGACTAGCGGGAGTTGGGATACGCAGTATTTT. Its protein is CASSQVSGTSGSWDTQYF.

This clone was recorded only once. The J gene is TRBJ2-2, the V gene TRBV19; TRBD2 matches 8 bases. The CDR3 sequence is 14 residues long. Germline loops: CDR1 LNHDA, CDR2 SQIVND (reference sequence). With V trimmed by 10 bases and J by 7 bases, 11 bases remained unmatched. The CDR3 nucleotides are TGTGCCACCCGGGGGGGGGCTGGTAGCGGGGAGCTGTTTTTT. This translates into CATRGGAGSGELFF.

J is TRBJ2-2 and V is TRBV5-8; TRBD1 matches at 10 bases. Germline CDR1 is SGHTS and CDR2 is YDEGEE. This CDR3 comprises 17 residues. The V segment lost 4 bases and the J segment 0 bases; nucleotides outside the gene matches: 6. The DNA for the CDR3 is TGTGCCAGCAGCGTGGACAGGGGGATTTCGAACACCGGGGAGCTGTTTTTT. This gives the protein CASSVDRGISNTGELFF.

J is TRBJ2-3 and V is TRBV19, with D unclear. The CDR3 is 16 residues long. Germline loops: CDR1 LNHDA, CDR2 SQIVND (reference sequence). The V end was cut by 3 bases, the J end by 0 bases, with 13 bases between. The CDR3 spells CASSIYGGPSTDTQYF. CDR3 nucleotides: TGTGCCAGTAGTATCTATGGCGGCCCTAGCACAGATACGCAGTATTTT.

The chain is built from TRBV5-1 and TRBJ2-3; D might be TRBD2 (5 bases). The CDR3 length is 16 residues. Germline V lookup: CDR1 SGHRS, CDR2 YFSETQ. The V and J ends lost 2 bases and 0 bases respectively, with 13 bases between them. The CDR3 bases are TGCGCCAGCAGCTTCGGAAGCGGAGCTAGCACAGATACGCAGTATTTT. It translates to CASSFGSGASTDTQYF.

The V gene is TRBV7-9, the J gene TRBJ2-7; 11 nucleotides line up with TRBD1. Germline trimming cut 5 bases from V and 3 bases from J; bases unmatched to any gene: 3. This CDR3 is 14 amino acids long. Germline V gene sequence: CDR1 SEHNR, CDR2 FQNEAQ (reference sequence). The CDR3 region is CASSLGQGDYEQYF. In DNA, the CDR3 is TGTGCCAGCAGCCTGGGACAGGGGGACTACGAGCAGTACTTC.

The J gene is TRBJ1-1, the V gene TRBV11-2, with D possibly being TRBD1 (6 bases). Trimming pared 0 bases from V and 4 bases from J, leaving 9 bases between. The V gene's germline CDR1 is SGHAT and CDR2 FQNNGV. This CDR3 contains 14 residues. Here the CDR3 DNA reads TGTGCCAGCAGCTTAGATCCGGGGGCCACTGAAGCTTTCTTT. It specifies CASSLDPGATEAFF.

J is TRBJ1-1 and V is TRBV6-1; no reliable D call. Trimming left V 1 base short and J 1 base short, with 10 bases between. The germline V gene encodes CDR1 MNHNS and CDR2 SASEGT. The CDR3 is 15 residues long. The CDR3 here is CASSEVSVGNTEAFF. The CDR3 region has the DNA TGTGCCAGCAGTGAAGTTTCGGTAGGGAACACTGAAGCTTTCTTT.

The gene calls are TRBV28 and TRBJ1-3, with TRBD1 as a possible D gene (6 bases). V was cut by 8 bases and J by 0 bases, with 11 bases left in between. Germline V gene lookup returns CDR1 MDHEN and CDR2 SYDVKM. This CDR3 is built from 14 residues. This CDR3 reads CASSRQDSGNTIYF. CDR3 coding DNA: TGTGCCAGCTCCAGACAGGACTCTGGAAACACCATATATTTT.

The CDR3 DNA reads as TGTGCCAGCAGCCTCACCGTCCCGGCAACTAATGAAAAACTGTTTTTT. This translates into CASSLTVPATNEKLFF. This sequence joins TRBV7-3 and TRBJ1-4; D remains ambiguous. CDR3 length: 16 amino acids. Trimming left V 5 bases short and J 0 bases short, with 13 bases between. Germline CDR1 SGHTA, CDR2 FQGTGA. Drawing the rest from reference TRBV7-3 and TRBJ1-4, the complete variable domain is GAGVSQTPSNKVTEKGKYVELRCDPISGHTALYWYRQSLGQGPEFLIYFQGTGAADDSGLPNDRFFAVRPEGSVSTLKIQRTERGDSAVYLCASSLTVPATNEKLFFGSGTQLSVL.

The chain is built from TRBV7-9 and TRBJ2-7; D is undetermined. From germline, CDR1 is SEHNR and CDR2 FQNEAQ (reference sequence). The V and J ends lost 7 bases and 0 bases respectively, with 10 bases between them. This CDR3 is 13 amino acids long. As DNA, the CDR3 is TGTGCCAGCACCCTCCGGCCCTCCTACGAGCAGTACTTC. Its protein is CASTLRPSYEQYF. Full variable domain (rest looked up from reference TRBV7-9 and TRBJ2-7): DTGVSQNPRHKITKRGQNVTFRCDPISEHNRLYWYRQTLGQGPEFLTYFQNEAQLEKSRLLSDRFSAERPKGSFSTLEIQRTEQGDSAMYLCASTLRPSYEQYFGPGTRLTVT.

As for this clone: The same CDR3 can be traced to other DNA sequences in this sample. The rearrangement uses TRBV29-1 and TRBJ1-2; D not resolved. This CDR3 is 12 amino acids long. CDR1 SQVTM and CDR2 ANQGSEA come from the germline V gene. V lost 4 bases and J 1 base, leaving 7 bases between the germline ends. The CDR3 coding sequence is TGCAGCGTTGGAAGCAATAACTATGGCTACACCTTC. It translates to CSVGSNNYGYTF.

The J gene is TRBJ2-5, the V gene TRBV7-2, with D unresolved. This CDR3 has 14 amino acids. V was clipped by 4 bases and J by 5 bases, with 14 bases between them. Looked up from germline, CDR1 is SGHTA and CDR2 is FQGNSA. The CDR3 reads CASSSLVRTETQYF. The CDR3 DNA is TGTGCCAGCAGCTCGTTAGTGAGGACGGAGACCCAGTACTTC.

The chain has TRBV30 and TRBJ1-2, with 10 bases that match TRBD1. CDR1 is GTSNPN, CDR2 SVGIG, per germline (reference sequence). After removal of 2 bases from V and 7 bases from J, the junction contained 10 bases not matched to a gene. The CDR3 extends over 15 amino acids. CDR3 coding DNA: TGTGCCTGGAGTCGTGCCGGACAGGGGGGTTTTGGCTACACCTTC. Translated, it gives CAWSRAGQGGFGYTF.

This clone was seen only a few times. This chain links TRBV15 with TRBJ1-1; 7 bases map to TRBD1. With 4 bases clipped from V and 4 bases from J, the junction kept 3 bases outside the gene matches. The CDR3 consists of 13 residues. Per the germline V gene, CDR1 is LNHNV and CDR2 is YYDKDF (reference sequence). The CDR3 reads CATSTQGSTEAFF. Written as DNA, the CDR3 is TGTGCCACCAGCACACAGGGGAGCACTGAAGCTTTCTTT.

The CDR3 DNA sequence: TGTGCCAGCAGTGAAGAAAGGGGGCTAGCCTACGAGCAGTACTTC. It is translated as CASSEERGLAYEQYF. The rearrangement links TRBV2 to TRBJ2-7; 7 bases map to TRBD1. The CDR3 consists of 15 residues. The V gene's germline CDR1 is SNHLY and CDR2 FYNNEI. With V trimmed by 1 base and J by 2 bases, 5 bases remained unmatched.

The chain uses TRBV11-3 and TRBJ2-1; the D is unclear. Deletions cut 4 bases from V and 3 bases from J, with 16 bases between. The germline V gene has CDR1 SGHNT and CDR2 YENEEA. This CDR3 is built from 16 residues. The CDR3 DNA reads TGTGCCAGCAGCTCTGAAGCCCACCAAATCTACAATGAGCAGTTCTTC. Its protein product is CASSSEAHQIYNEQFF.

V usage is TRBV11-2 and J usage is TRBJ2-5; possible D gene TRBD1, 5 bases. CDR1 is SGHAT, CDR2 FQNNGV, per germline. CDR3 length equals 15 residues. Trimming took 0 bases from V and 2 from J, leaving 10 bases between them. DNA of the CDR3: TGTGCCAGCAGCTTAGATCCAGGACAACAAGAGACCCAGTACTTC. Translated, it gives CASSLDPGQQETQYF. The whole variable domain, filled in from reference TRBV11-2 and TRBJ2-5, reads EAGVAQSPRYKIIEKRQSVAFWCNPISGHATLYWYQQILGQGPKLLIQFQNNGVVDDSQLPKDRFSAERLKGVDSTLKIQPAKLEDSAVYLCASSLDPGQQETQYFGPGTRLLVL.

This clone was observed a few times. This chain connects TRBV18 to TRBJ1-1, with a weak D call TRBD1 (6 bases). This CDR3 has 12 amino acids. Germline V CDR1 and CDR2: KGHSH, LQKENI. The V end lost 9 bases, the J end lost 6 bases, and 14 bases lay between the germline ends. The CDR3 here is CASTRGRSEAFF. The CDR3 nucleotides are TGTGCCAGTACCAGGGGCCGGTCTGAAGCTTTCTTT.

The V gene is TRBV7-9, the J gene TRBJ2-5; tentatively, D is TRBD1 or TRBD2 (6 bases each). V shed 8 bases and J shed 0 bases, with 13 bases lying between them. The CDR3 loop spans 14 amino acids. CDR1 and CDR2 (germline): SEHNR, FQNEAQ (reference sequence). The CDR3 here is CASWGAGYQETQYF. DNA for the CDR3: TGTGCCAGCTGGGGGGCTGGGTACCAAGAGACCCAGTACTTC.

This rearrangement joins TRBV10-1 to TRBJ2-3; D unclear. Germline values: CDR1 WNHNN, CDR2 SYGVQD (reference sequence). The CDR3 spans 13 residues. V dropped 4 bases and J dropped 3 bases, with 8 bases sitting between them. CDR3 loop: CASSAGRTDTQYF. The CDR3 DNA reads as TGCGCCAGCAGTGCGGGTCGAACAGATACGCAGTATTTT.

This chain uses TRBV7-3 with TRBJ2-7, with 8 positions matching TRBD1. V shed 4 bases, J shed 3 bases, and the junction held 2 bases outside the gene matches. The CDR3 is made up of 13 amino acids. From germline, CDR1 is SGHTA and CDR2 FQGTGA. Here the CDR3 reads CASSWGTGYEQYF. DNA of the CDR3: TGTGCCAGCAGCTGGGGGACAGGCTACGAGCAGTACTTC. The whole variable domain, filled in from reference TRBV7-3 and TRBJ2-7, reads GAGVSQTPSNKVTEKGKYVELRCDPISGHTALYWYRQSLGQGPEFLIYFQGTGAADDSGLPNDRFFAVRPEGSVSTLKIQRTERGDSAVYLCASSWGTGYEQYFGPGTRLTVT.

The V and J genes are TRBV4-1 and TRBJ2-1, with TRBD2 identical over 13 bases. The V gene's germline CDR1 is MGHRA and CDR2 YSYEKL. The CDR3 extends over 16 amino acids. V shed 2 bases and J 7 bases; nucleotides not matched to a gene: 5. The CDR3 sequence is CASSQPTSGRRNEQFF. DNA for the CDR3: TGCGCCAGCAGCCAACCGACTAGCGGGAGGAGGAATGAGCAGTTCTTC.